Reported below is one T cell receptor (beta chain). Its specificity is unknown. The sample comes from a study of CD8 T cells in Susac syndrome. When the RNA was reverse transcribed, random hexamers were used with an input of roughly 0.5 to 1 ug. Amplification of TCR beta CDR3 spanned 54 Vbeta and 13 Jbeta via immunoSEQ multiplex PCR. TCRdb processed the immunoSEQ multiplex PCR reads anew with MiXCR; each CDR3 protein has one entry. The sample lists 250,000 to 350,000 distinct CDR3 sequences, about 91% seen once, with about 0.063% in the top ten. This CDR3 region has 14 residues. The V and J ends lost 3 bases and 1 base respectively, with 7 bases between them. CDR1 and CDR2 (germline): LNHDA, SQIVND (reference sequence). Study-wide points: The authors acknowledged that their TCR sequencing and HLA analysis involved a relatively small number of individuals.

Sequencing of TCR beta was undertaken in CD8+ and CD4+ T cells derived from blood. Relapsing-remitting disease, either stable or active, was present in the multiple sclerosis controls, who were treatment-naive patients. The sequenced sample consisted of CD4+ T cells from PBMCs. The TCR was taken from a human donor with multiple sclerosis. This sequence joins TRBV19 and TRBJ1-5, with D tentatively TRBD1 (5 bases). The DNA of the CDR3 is TGTGCCAGTAGTATGGCAGGGAGCAATCAGCCCCAGCATTTT. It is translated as CASSMAGSNQPQHF.